These 23 T cell receptor beta chains were sequenced from one sample in a study of cytomegalovirus exposure and HLA in healthy donors. The PCR was carried out with 60 Vbeta primers and 13 Jbeta primers. Assay used: immunoSEQ multiplex PCR; TCRdb lists only in-frame clones, some missing. The sample holds some 120,000 clones; 65% to 85% are singletons and the top ten take more than 3%. Sequencing was carried out using PBMCs. All receptors derive from a man aged 18 to 29 in good health and CMV-seropositive.

V gene TRBV6-5 combines with J gene TRBJ2-7; D call uncertain. The V gene lost 6 bases and the J gene lost 2 bases, with 11 bases spanning the gap. CDR3 length: 13 amino acids. CDR1 is MNHEY and CDR2 is SVGAGI in the germline V gene. CDR3 nucleotide sequence: TGTGCCAGCAGCGCCAGGCAGACCTACGAGCAGTACTTC. Translation: CASSARQTYEQYF.

CDR3 in amino acids: CASSQDRIYGYTF. In DNA form, the CDR3 reads TGTGCCAGCAGTCAGGACAGGATCTATGGCTACACCTTC. The rearrangement joins TRBV6-6 to TRBJ1-2; TRBD1 matches 7 bases. The CDR3 covers 13 residues. The V and J ends lost 5 bases and 4 bases, in that order; junction bases with no gene match: 4. CDR1 is MNHNY and CDR2 is SVGAGI in the germline V gene (reference sequence).

The chain carries TRBV19 and TRBJ1-1; possible D gene TRBD1, 6 bases. CDR3 size: 13 residues. The V and J ends lost 11 bases and 2 bases respectively, with 15 bases between them. The germline gives CDR1 LNHDA, CDR2 SQIVND (reference sequence). The CDR3 DNA sequence: TGTGCCGCCTCCTCGACAGGCAACACTGAAGCTTTCTTT. This codes for CAASSTGNTEAFF.

The chain joins TRBV4-3 to TRBJ2-2; TRBD1 matches 10 bases. V was clipped by 0 bases and J by 6 bases; unmatched bases: 7. This CDR3 spans 17 amino acids. Germline values: CDR1 LGHNA, CDR2 YSLEER. CDR3 nucleotides: TGCGCCAGCAGCCAAGAGCCCGGGACAGGGGAGGCCGGGGAGCTGTTTTTT. Its protein is CASSQEPGTGEAGELFF.

The chain has TRBV7-2 and TRBJ1-5; tentative D call: TRBD1 (5 bases). Trimming shortened V by 4 bases and J by 7 bases, and 11 bases separated the two germline ends. This CDR3 region has 13 residues. Germline CDR1 SGHTA, CDR2 FQGNSA. This CDR3 reads CASSSGEGQPQHF. As DNA, the CDR3 is TGTGCCAGCAGCTCGGGGGAGGGGCAGCCCCAGCATTTT.

V is TRBV6-4 and J is TRBJ2-1; 7 nucleotides align to TRBD1. Germline trimming cut 4 bases from V and 2 bases from J; bases unmatched to any gene: 5. The germline CDR1 and CDR2 sequences are MRHNA and SNTAGT. The CDR3 runs 15 residues. The CDR3 protein is CASSVKGGTYNEQFF. DNA for the CDR3: TGTGCCAGCAGTGTAAAAGGGGGCACCTACAATGAGCAGTTCTTC.

The chain recombines TRBV30 with TRBJ1-5, with D hard to call. The CDR3 runs to 17 residues. The germline V and J ends were trimmed by 0 bases and 0 bases, with 15 bases remaining between them. Looked up from germline, CDR1 is GTSNPN and CDR2 is SVGIG (reference sequence). The CDR3 DNA sequence: TGTGCCTGGAGTGTGCACCGGGTAAAAGGTAGCAATCAGCCCCAGCATTTT. Translating gives CAWSVHRVKGSNQPQHF.

The chain employs TRBV5-1 and TRBJ2-5, with TRBD1 matching 7 bases. This CDR3 has 15 amino acids. Germline CDR1 and CDR2: SGHRS and YFSETQ. J was trimmed by 1 base and V by 2 bases; bases with no gene match: 5. The DNA for the CDR3 is TGCGCCAGCAGCTTATACAGGGACAGCCAAGAGACCCAGTACTTC. Encoded protein: CASSLYRDSQETQYF. The entire variable domain, with the rest obtained from reference TRBV5-1 and TRBJ2-5, is as follows: KAGVTQTPRYLIKTRGQQVTLSCSPISGHRSVSWYQQTPGQGLQFLFEYFSETQRNKGNFPGRFSGRQFSNSRSEMNVSTLELGDSALYLCASSLYRDSQETQYFGPGTRLLVL.

This chain joins TRBV9 and TRBJ2-1; TRBD2 is a possible D gene (6 bases). V was shortened by 2 bases and J by 4 bases, with 13 bases between the two germline ends. Per the germline V gene, CDR1 is SGDLS and CDR2 is YYNGEE. The CDR3 has 15 amino acids. DNA of the CDR3: TGTGCCAGCAGCGTGTCTGGGGGGATTTACAATGAGCAGTTCTTC. This codes for CASSVSGGIYNEQFF.

The chain is built from TRBV29-1 and TRBJ2-2; no clear D. The V end was cut by 4 bases, the J end by 6 bases, with 6 bases between. CDR1 SQVTM and CDR2 ANQGSEA come from the germline V gene. The CDR3 sequence is 11 residues long. CDR3 sequence (DNA): TGCAGCGTTGCCTTCCCCGGGGAGCTGTTTTTT. Its protein product is CSVAFPGELFF.

This chain joins TRBV7-2 and TRBJ2-1; 11 bases fit TRBD2. This CDR3 contains 17 residues. Per the germline V gene, CDR1 is SGHTA and CDR2 is FQGNSA. V was clipped by 1 base and J by 9 bases; unmatched bases: 11. This CDR3 reads CASSLVSSVAGGVEQFF. Written as DNA, the CDR3 is TGTGCCAGCAGCTTAGTATCGTCGGTAGCGGGAGGGGTTGAGCAGTTCTTC.

The V gene is TRBV25-1, the J gene TRBJ1-2; unclear D gene. The CDR3 loop spans 11 amino acids. CDR1 is MGHDK, CDR2 SYGVNS, per germline. Trimming shortened V by 5 bases and J by 4 bases, and 5 bases separated the two germline ends. The DNA of the CDR3 is TGTGCCAGCAGTCCAGGCTATGGCTACACCTTC. Protein product: CASSPGYGYTF.

CDR3 nucleotides: TGCAGCGTTGAAGATCGTGGGGCGACTGGTTATGGCTACACCTTC. Translating gives CSVEDRGATGYGYTF. The V and J genes are TRBV29-1 and TRBJ1-2, with D tentatively TRBD1 (5 bases). Looked up from germline, CDR1 is SQVTM and CDR2 is ANQGSEA. The CDR3 is 15 residues long. With 0 bases removed from V and 5 bases from J, the gap between germline ends came to 16 bases.

The V call is TRBV5-4, the J call TRBJ2-3; 14 nucleotides align to TRBD2. Germline V gene lookup returns CDR1 SGHNT and CDR2 YYREEE (reference sequence). CDR3 length: 17 residues. Losses at the gene ends were 2 bases for V and 0 bases for J; bases not matched to a gene: 2. The CDR3 sequence: CASSFGLAGGSTDTQYF. The CDR3 DNA is TGTGCCAGCAGCTTCGGACTAGCGGGGGGTAGCACAGATACGCAGTATTTT.

The chain employs TRBV7-2 and TRBJ2-7; possibly TRBD2 for D (5 bases). Germline V gene sequence: CDR1 SGHTA, CDR2 FQGNSA. The CDR3 is made up of 15 amino acids. V was shortened by 5 bases and J by 0 bases, with 14 bases between the two germline ends. In DNA form, the CDR3 reads TGTGCCAGCAGCCGACGGACGGGGAGCTCCTACGAGCAGTACTTC. Residues: CASSRRTGSSYEQYF.

This clone was observed a few times. The chain recombines TRBV6-6 with TRBJ2-7, with 10 bases fitting TRBD2. V was clipped by 6 bases and J by 2 bases; unmatched bases: 7. Germline values: CDR1 MNHNY, CDR2 SVGAGI (reference sequence). The CDR3 is 15 amino acids. As DNA, the CDR3 is TGTGCCAGCAGCCAAGAGAGCGGGGGGGCCTACGAGCAGTACTTC. Its translation is CASSQESGGAYEQYF.

The chain combines TRBV5-6 with TRBJ2-7; D might be TRBD2 (6 bases). Germline loops: CDR1 SGHDT, CDR2 YYEEEE. V lost 4 bases and J lost 7, with 21 bases in between. The CDR3 extends over 15 amino acids. The CDR3 DNA reads as TGTGCCAGCAGCACGGGACTGGCCGGGCAGGTGGAGCAGTACTTC. This gives the protein CASSTGLAGQVEQYF.

About this clone itself: A junction end diverges from the germline sequence, so it may reflect a read error. The chain uses TRBV6-6 and TRBJ2-3; 7 positions agree with TRBD2. Germline values: CDR1 MNHNY, CDR2 SVGAGI (reference sequence). This CDR3 is 11 amino acids long. The CDR3 nucleotides are TGTGCCAGCAGTTACTCCGTGGGACTATTTTTT. Amino acids: CASSYSVGLFF.

The chain carries TRBV5-6 and TRBJ2-7; 8 bases are shared with TRBD2. Germline V gene sequence: CDR1 SGHDT, CDR2 YYEEEE. J was trimmed by 0 bases and V by 6 bases; bases with no gene match: 8. The CDR3 extends over 15 amino acids. CDR3 in amino acids: CASTQLSGGSYEQYF. The CDR3 DNA follows: TGTGCCAGCACCCAACTCAGCGGGGGCTCCTACGAGCAGTACTTC.

The chain recombines TRBV7-6 with TRBJ1-3; D gene uncertain. The CDR3 contains 15 residues. V was clipped by 1 base and J by 2 bases, with 9 bases between them. Germline V gives CDR1 SGHVS, CDR2 FNYEAQ. The CDR3 region has the DNA TGTGCCAGCAGCTTAGGTAGAAGCCCTGGAAACACCATATATTTT. Its translation is CASSLGRSPGNTIYF.

V is TRBV2 and J is TRBJ2-7, with D perhaps TRBD2 (6 bases). V was shortened by 2 bases and J by 2 bases, with 10 bases between the two germline ends. CDR3 length: 14 amino acids. The germline gives CDR1 SNHLY, CDR2 FYNNEI. This CDR3 is CASSETGGPYEQYF. The CDR3 coding sequence is TGTGCCAGCAGTGAAACCGGGGGACCCTACGAGCAGTACTTC.

This chain uses TRBV7-9 with TRBJ2-5, with 11 bases lining up with TRBD2. Germline loops: CDR1 SEHNR, CDR2 FQNEAQ (reference sequence). CDR3 length: 17 amino acids. Unmatched junction bases numbered 9, after V lost 5 bases and J lost 1 base. CDR3 coding DNA: TGTGCCAGCAGCCGGAGGACTAGCGGGCGACTCCAAGAGACCCAGTACTTC. It translates to CASSRRTSGRLQETQYF.

The rearrangement links TRBV7-2 to TRBJ1-1, with D possibly matching TRBD1 (5 bases). V was pared by 2 bases and J by 0 bases, with 13 bases between. This CDR3 has 16 amino acids. The V gene's germline CDR1 is SGHTA and CDR2 FQGNSA. The CDR3 DNA reads as TGTGCCAGCAGCTTATGGGGACTGAGCATGAACACTGAAGCTTTCTTT. This gives the protein CASSLWGLSMNTEAFF.